The 2 T cell receptor beta chains below all came from one sample that was sequenced in a study of T cells in Graves' hyperthyroidism and ophthalmopathy. RNA transcripts served as the template for amplifying TCR beta CDR3 regions. The HTBI primer set was used in a first-round RT-PCR of the TCR CDR3. TCRdb re-called the multiplex PCR reads with MiXCR, one entry per CDR3 protein. The sample carries approximately 600,000 distinct CDR3 sequences, over 12% recorded once. Sequencing input: blood. These receptor sequences come from a woman younger than 30 with Graves' ophthalmopathy.

The chain couples TRBV24-1 to TRBJ1-2; D is ambiguous. CDR1 and CDR2 from the germline V gene are KGHDR and SFDVKD. Trimming shortened V by 0 bases and J by 6 bases, and 7 bases separated the two germline ends. The CDR3 runs to 13 residues. The CDR3 region has the DNA TGTGCCACCAGTGATTTGGATAGGGATGGCTACACCTTC. It yields the protein CATSDLDRDGYTF.

This clonotype was recorded many times. This chain links TRBV12-3 or TRBV12-4 with TRBJ2-5; a possible D gene is TRBD2 (6 bases). The CDR3 is 11 amino acids. V shed 1 base and J shed 10 bases, with 7 bases lying between them. This CDR3 reads CASSLGRVQYF. The CDR3 DNA reads TGTGCCAGCAGTTTAGGGAGGGTCCAGTACTTC.